This T cell receptor (beta chain) was documented in a study of T-cell memory formation after mild COVID-19. Background on the study: TCR clusters largely stayed donor specific.

On this clonotype itself: Antigen specificity is unknown.

Study results and caveats: Clones that shrank (day 15 to 85) were balanced CD4/CD8, whereas later expanders leaned CD4+. Contracting CD8+ clones were enriched in EMRA, CD4+ mainly in CM and EM.

CDR3 length equals 15 residues. Trimming stripped 1 base from V and 7 bases from J, with 19 bases between. CDR1 DFQATT and CDR2 SNEGSKA come from the germline V gene (reference sequence). Constant-segment primers and 5'RACE yielded cDNA libraries for TCR alpha and TCR beta, each carrying sample barcodes and UMIs. TCRdb itself ran the 5' RACE reads through MiXCR, one entry per CDR3 protein. The sample comprises about 130,000 distinct CDR3 sequences, approximately 16% of which are singletons, and roughly 13% rests with the top ten. This receptor was identified in an adult woman who had mild COVID-19 (a few samples of this study predate the infection). Cell type and time point are not known. The chain recombines TRBV20-1 with TRBJ1-2; the D is unclear. The sample consisted of PBMCs or a T cell subset sorted from them (not recorded which). The CDR3 DNA reads TGCAGTGCTAGAGTCCCTCTTAACACGAAGGTTGGCTACACCTTC. It specifies CSARVPLNTKVGYTF.